Shown below are 7 T cell receptor beta chains from a single sample sequenced in a study of glioma-infiltrating T cells. The iRepertoire nested amplicon-rescue multiplex PCR amplified TCR alpha and beta CDR3s from RNA. TCRdb reprocessed the multiplex PCR reads with MiXCR, giving one entry per CDR3 protein. Altogether 93,000 or so distinct CDR3 sequences are present, roughly 30% being singletons, with the ten largest covering around 40%. Sequenced input: glioma tissue, nonneoplastic brain tissue, or PBMCs (not recorded which). Receptor source: a human donor with low-grade glioma or glioblastoma, undergoing nonglioma brain surgery, or in good health (not recorded which).

Points on this clonotype: A read error may explain this, as a much larger clone is one base away. V is TRBV6-5 and J is TRBJ1-4; a possible D gene is TRBD1 (6 bases). Per germline, CDR1 MNHEY and CDR2 SVGAGI. V dropped 4 bases and J dropped 10 bases, with 16 bases sitting between them. CDR3 length equals 14 residues. DNA for the CDR3: TGTGCCAGCAGTTTGGACAGTACTGCGGGAAAACTGTTTTTT. It yields the protein CASSLDSTAGKLFF.

The chain recombines TRBV19 with TRBJ2-1; 7 nucleotides match TRBD1. The germline gives CDR1 LNHDA, CDR2 SQIVND (reference sequence). CDR3 length equals 15 residues. J was trimmed by 4 bases and V by 5 bases; bases with no gene match: 8. The CDR3 region has the DNA TGTGCCAGTAGTTCCCCGGGACAGATTTACAATGAGCAGTTCTTC. Translation gives CASSSPGQIYNEQFF.

This clonotype was observed a few times. The V gene is TRBV19, the J gene TRBJ2-3; D possibly corresponds to TRBD1 (6 bases). The germline V gene has CDR1 LNHDA and CDR2 SQIVND (reference sequence). The CDR3 loop spans 13 amino acids. Deletions cut 10 bases from V and 2 bases from J, with 13 bases between. As DNA, the CDR3 is TGTGCCACAACGGGACACCCCACAGATACGCAGTATTTT. Its translation: CATTGHPTDTQYF.

Turning to this clonotype: Just one base apart from a much larger clone, this may be a read error. The conserved closing phenylalanine or tryptophan is absent in this CDR3, likely reflecting a read error. The V and J genes are TRBV6-6 and TRBJ2-1; D gene unclear. This CDR3 spans 13 amino acids. Looked up from germline, CDR1 is MNHNY and CDR2 is SVGAGI (reference sequence). Trimming took off 8 bases at V and 4 bases at J, with 12 bases between the two ends. CDR3 DNA: TGTGCCAGCGGTGCCCCCACGTACAATGAGCAGTTCTCC. Protein product: CASGAPTYNEQFS.

Remarks on this clonotype: A much larger clone lies one base from this, so it may be a read error. This chain links TRBV10-3 with TRBJ1-1; D perhaps matches TRBD1 (5 bases). CDR3 size: 14 residues. V was trimmed by 8 bases and J by 1 base, leaving 14 bases between them. The V gene's germline CDR1 is ENHRY and CDR2 SYGVKD. Written as DNA, the CDR3 is TGTGCCATCGGAGGGAGAACAGGGAACACTGAAGCTTTCTTT. The encoded protein is CAIGGRTGNTEAFF.

In this sample, this clonotype turned up many times. The chain recombines TRBV20-1 with TRBJ1-6; D is uncertain. The CDR3 runs 15 residues. Trimming stripped 5 bases from V and 0 bases from J, with 11 bases between. The germline V gene has CDR1 DFQATT and CDR2 SNEGSKA (reference sequence). CDR3 in amino acids: CSAVLGSSYNSPLHF. In DNA form, the CDR3 reads TGCAGTGCTGTGCTGGGCAGCTCCTATAATTCACCCCTCCACTTT.

This clonotype occurred a few times. V gene TRBV7-2 combines with J gene TRBJ2-6; unclear D gene. The CDR3 extends over 14 amino acids. Trimming took off 2 bases at V and 3 bases at J, with 5 bases between the two ends. Germline loops: CDR1 SGHTA, CDR2 FQGNSA. CDR3 in DNA: TGTGCCAGCAGCTTACGGGTTGGGGCCAACGTCCTGACTTTC. Its protein product is CASSLRVGANVLTF.